Below are 30 T cell receptor beta chains sequenced from a single sample in a study of OX40 agonist ivuxolimab in advanced cancers. Sequencing was performed with immunoSEQ multiplex PCR; in TCRdb, only in-frame clones are kept and a portion is missing. The sample holds some 65,000 clones, about nine tenths seen once. Specimen: CD4+ or CD8+ T cells sorted from blood, collected in a trial of the OX40 agonist ivuxolimab. The source of these receptors is an adult with an advanced solid tumor such as melanoma, head and neck, liver or kidney cancer.

This clone was picked up one time. The chain carries TRBV2 and TRBJ2-5; TRBD1 or TRBD2 may be the D gene (6 bases each). The V gene's germline CDR1 is SNHLY and CDR2 FYNNEI. The V and J ends lost 7 bases and 5 bases respectively, with 20 bases between them. The CDR3 totals 15 residues. Here the CDR3 reads CASTGGRSAGETQYF. The CDR3 bases are TGTGCCAGCACTGGGGGCAGGTCCGCGGGGGAGACCCAGTACTTC.

The chain links TRBV7-9 to TRBJ1-1; D is uncertain. The CDR3 has 12 residues. V gave up 1 base and J gave up 8 bases, with 8 bases separating them. Germline CDR1 SEHNR, CDR2 FQNEAQ (reference sequence). The CDR3 DNA is TGTGCCAGCAGCTTAGGGTTAACCGAAGCTTTCTTT. Its protein is CASSLGLTEAFF.

The CDR3 spells CASSGAWQETQYF. The CDR3 DNA is TGTGCCAGCAGTGGCGCCTGGCAAGAGACCCAGTACTTC. The chain has TRBV2 and TRBJ2-5; D is ambiguous. The germline V gene has CDR1 SNHLY and CDR2 FYNNEI. The CDR3 has 13 amino acids. Trimming shortened V by 4 bases and J by 2 bases, and 8 bases separated the two germline ends.

The CDR3 protein is CASSRRRVSYEQYF. The CDR3 DNA sequence: TGTGCCAGCAGCCGAAGGAGGGTCTCCTACGAGCAGTACTTC. This sequence joins TRBV5-8 and TRBJ2-7, with D tentatively TRBD2 (6 bases). Germline CDR1 SGHTS, CDR2 YDEGEE. V was clipped by 4 bases and J by 0 bases, with 11 bases between them. This CDR3 comprises 14 residues. Complete variable domain (other parts from reference TRBV5-8 and TRBJ2-7): EAGVTQSPTHLIKTRGQQATLRCSPISGHTSVYWYQQALGLGLQFLLWYDEGEERNRGNFPPRFSGRQFPNYSSELNVNALELEDSALYLCASSRRRVSYEQYFGPGTRLTVT.

The gene calls are TRBV7-9 and TRBJ2-1; D is unclear. Germline CDR1 is SEHNR and CDR2 is FQNEAQ (reference sequence). Trimming removed 5 bases from V and 0 bases from J, with 17 bases in between. The CDR3 totals 17 residues. This CDR3 reads CASSPPWRDVSYNEQFF. The CDR3 bases are TGTGCCAGCAGCCCCCCCTGGCGCGATGTCTCCTACAATGAGCAGTTCTTC.

This rearrangement joins TRBV11-3 to TRBJ1-1, with TRBD1 matching 9 bases. With V trimmed by 2 bases and J by 5 bases, 9 bases remained unmatched. CDR1 is SGHNT and CDR2 is YENEEA in the germline V gene. This CDR3 spans 16 amino acids. In DNA form, the CDR3 reads TGTGCCAGCAGCTTAACCGCTTTGACAGGGGGGACTGAAGCTTTCTTT. Encoded protein: CASSLTALTGGTEAFF.

The CDR3 loop reads CASSFGPVNEQFF. The DNA for the CDR3 is TGTGCCAGCAGCTTCGGGCCGGTAAATGAGCAGTTCTTC. This chain uses TRBV28 with TRBJ2-1; D is ambiguous. V lost 6 bases, J lost 7 bases, and 13 bases lay in between. From germline, CDR1 is MDHEN and CDR2 SYDVKM. The CDR3 extends over 13 amino acids. Variable domain in full (rest from reference TRBV28 and TRBJ2-1): DVKVTQSSRYLVKRTGEKVFLECVQDMDHENMFWYRQDPGLGLRLIYFSYDVKMKEKGDIPEGYSVSREKKERFSLILESASTNQTSMYLCASSFGPVNEQFFGPGTRLTVL.

V and J are TRBV21-1 and TRBJ1-2. TRBV21-1 is a documented pseudogene. The CDR3 covers 13 residues. CDR3 nucleotide sequence: TGTGCCAGCAGCCGGGGGGCTAACTATGGCTACACCTTC. This translates into CASSRGANYGYTF.

The chain joins TRBV28 to TRBJ2-7, with 8 bases that match TRBD1. V trimming: 5 bases; J trimming: 7 bases; junction bases outside the gene matches: 7. The CDR3 is 13 amino acids. The germline CDR1 and CDR2 sequences are MDHEN and SYDVKM. CDR3 sequence: CASSRTGRNEQYF. Written as DNA, the CDR3 is TGTGCCAGCAGTAGGACAGGGAGGAATGAGCAGTACTTC.

The chain combines TRBV28 with TRBJ2-2, with D perhaps being TRBD1 or TRBD2 (5 bases each). Per germline, CDR1 MDHEN and CDR2 SYDVKM. The length of the CDR3 is 16 residues. V dropped 6 bases and J dropped 4 bases, with 18 bases sitting between them. The CDR3 nucleotides read TGTGCCAGCAGCCTCAGGGTATCAGGGACCACCGGGGAGCTGTTTTTT. Protein product: CASSLRVSGTTGELFF.

The chain couples TRBV5-6 to TRBJ2-2; TRBD1 matches 7 bases. This CDR3 region has 15 residues. V dropped 1 base and J dropped 1; count of bases not matched to a gene: 1. Germline V gene sequence: CDR1 SGHDT, CDR2 YYEEEE. The chain's CDR3 is CASSLWDRNTGELFF. The CDR3 coding sequence is TGTGCCAGCAGCTTGTGGGACAGGAACACCGGGGAGCTGTTTTTT.

The CDR3 sequence: CASSALLGGYEQYF. The CDR3 nucleotides read TGCGCCAGCAGCGCCCTACTAGGGGGTTACGAGCAGTACTTC. The chain has TRBV5-1 and TRBJ2-7; possibly TRBD1 for D (6 bases). The germline V gene encodes CDR1 SGHRS and CDR2 YFSETQ. CDR3 length: 14 amino acids. Between the trimmed V and J ends, which lost 4 bases and 4 bases, there was a span of 15 bases.

This chain joins TRBV11-3 and TRBJ2-6; 8 positions match TRBD1. Germline V lookup: CDR1 SGHNT, CDR2 YENEEA. The CDR3 has 17 amino acids. The junction had 10 bases not matched to a gene; V was cut back by 5 bases and J by 4 bases. This CDR3 is CASSPRGQVSGANVLTF. CDR3 coding DNA: TGTGCCAGCAGCCCACGGGGACAGGTGTCAGGGGCCAACGTCCTGACTTTC.

J is TRBJ1-1 and V is TRBV29-1; 8 bases match TRBD1. The CDR3 is 14 amino acids. Losses at the gene ends were 6 bases for V and 12 bases for J; bases not matched to a gene: 18. Germline V CDR1 and CDR2: SQVTM, ANQGSEA. The CDR3 DNA follows: TGCAGCGTGTCGGGCCGACTGGGACAGGAAAAAACTTTCTTT. Protein sequence: CSVSGRLGQEKTFF.

A word on this clone: The germline gene is not matched at one end of the junction; a read error may be the cause. The chain combines TRBV5-4 with TRBJ1-2, with 9 nucleotides matching TRBD1. This CDR3 comprises 15 residues. CDR1 SGHNT and CDR2 YYREEE come from the germline V gene (reference sequence). The CDR3 is CASSQELQGAYGYTF. CDR3 in DNA: TGCGCCAGCAGCCAAGAATTACAGGGGGCTTATGGCTACACCTTC.

The chain is built from TRBV5-6 and TRBJ1-6; weak D call: TRBD1 (6 bases). Germline CDR1 SGHDT, CDR2 YYEEEE. The V and J ends lost 6 bases and 7 bases respectively, with 14 bases between them. The CDR3 is 14 residues long. The CDR3 nucleotides read TGTGCCAGCAACCTAGACAGGAGGAATTCACCCCTCCACTTT. It codes for CASNLDRRNSPLHF. Together with reference TRBV5-6 and TRBJ1-6, the CDR3 gives the full variable domain: DAGVTQSPTHLIKTRGQQVTLRCSPKSGHDTVSWYQQALGQGPQFIFQYYEEEERQRGNFPDRFSGHQFPNYSSELNVNALLLGDSALYLCASNLDRRNSPLHFGNGTRLTVT.

The gene calls are TRBV4-2 and TRBJ1-3; D perhaps matches TRBD1 (5 bases). The CDR3 consists of 17 residues. V lost 4 bases and J lost 2, with 18 bases in between. Germline-derived CDR1 and CDR2 are LGHNA and YNFKEQ. The CDR3 DNA reads as TGTGCCAGCAGCCGCCAAGTGACCGGGACGGCTGGAAACACCATATATTTT. Its protein is CASSRQVTGTAGNTIYF.

Here the CDR3 DNA reads TGTGCCAGCAATCAAGAGGGCGGGGAGAATGGCTACACCTTC. Its protein product is CASNQEGGENGYTF. This chain uses TRBV28 with TRBJ1-2; no reliable D call. Trimming stripped 7 bases from V and 6 bases from J, with 18 bases between. The CDR3 totals 14 residues. Germline lookup yields CDR1 MDHEN and CDR2 SYDVKM.

The chain has TRBV4-1 and TRBJ2-1; 7 positions agree with TRBD1. J lost 6 bases, V lost 1 base, and 6 bases had no gene match. Germline-derived CDR1 and CDR2 are MGHRA and YSYEKL. There are 15 residues in the CDR3. CDR3 coding DNA: TGCGCCAGCAGCCAAGTTGACAGGGACCTCAATGAGCAGTTCTTC. Amino acids: CASSQVDRDLNEQFF.

The chain joins TRBV25-1 to TRBJ1-1; tentative D call: TRBD1 (5 bases). This CDR3 contains 16 residues. Trimming removed 7 bases at V and 7 bases at J, with 25 bases between. Looked up from germline, CDR1 is MGHDK and CDR2 is SYGVNS. The CDR3 sequence: CASIRAWGEGSVEAFF. Written as DNA, the CDR3 is TGTGCCAGCATCCGAGCATGGGGAGAGGGGAGCGTTGAAGCTTTCTTT.

J is TRBJ2-7 and V is TRBV7-3; a possible D gene is TRBD2 (5 bases). The J call is uncertain, as TRBJ2-1 better fits the DNA end. Germline CDR1 is SGHTA and CDR2 is FQGTGA. The CDR3 has 16 residues. The chain's CDR3 is CASSFNSGSSYNEQFF. The CDR3 DNA reads TGTGCCAGCAGCTTCAACAGCGGAAGCTCCTACAATGAGCAGTTCTTC.

The CDR3 is CASSQDGTSVYGYTF. Here the CDR3 DNA reads TGTGCCAGCAGCCAAGATGGTACAAGTGTCTATGGCTACACCTTC. The chain has TRBV7-2 and TRBJ1-2, with D hard to call. Germline CDR1 reads SGHTA; CDR2 reads FQGNSA. V dropped 5 bases and J dropped 4 bases, with 17 bases sitting between them. This CDR3 region has 15 residues.

V usage is TRBV6-1 and J usage is TRBJ2-5; D uncertain. CDR1 is MNHNS and CDR2 is SASEGT in the germline V gene. V lost 11 bases and J 5 bases, leaving 9 bases between the germline ends. The CDR3 consists of 10 residues. The CDR3 DNA is TGTGCCGCAGCATGGGAGACCCAGTACTTC. It translates to CAAAWETQYF.

The chain carries TRBV10-2 and TRBJ2-4; 7 bases align to TRBD1. After removal of 2 bases from V and 9 bases from J, the junction contained 7 bases not matched to a gene. The length of the CDR3 is 14 residues. Germline V gene lookup returns CDR1 WSHSY and CDR2 SAAADI. CDR3 coding DNA: TGCGCCAGCAGTGAGGTGGACAGGTCTGGCATTCAGTACTTC. Its translation is CASSEVDRSGIQYF.

V gene TRBV6-5 combines with J gene TRBJ1-6, with unresolved D. Per the germline V gene, CDR1 is MNHEY and CDR2 is SVGAGI. V was shortened by 5 bases and J by 0 bases, with 8 bases between the two germline ends. The CDR3 runs to 15 residues. In DNA, the CDR3 is TGTGCCAGCAGTCCCATCAGCTCCTATAATTCACCCCTCCACTTT. As protein: CASSPISSYNSPLHF.

V and J are TRBV11-3 and TRBJ2-1; 9 nucleotides align to TRBD2. V was clipped by 4 bases and J by 2 bases; unmatched bases: 9. Germline CDR1 and CDR2: SGHNT and YENEEA. The CDR3 runs 17 residues. Written as DNA, the CDR3 is TGTGCCAGCAGCTCCCTCGGGGCGGGAGGGCCCTACAATGAGCAGTTCTTC. It encodes CASSSLGAGGPYNEQFF. The full variable domain, completed using reference TRBV11-3 and TRBJ2-1, is EAGVVQSPRYKIIEKKQPVAFWCNPISGHNTLYWYLQNLGQGPELLIRYENEEAVDDSQLPKDRFSAERLKGVDSTLKIQPAELGDSAVYLCASSSLGAGGPYNEQFFGPGTRLTVL.

The J gene is TRBJ1-6, the V gene TRBV2; D remains unclear. This CDR3 has 16 residues. The V end lost 6 bases, the J end lost 1 base, and 13 bases lay between the germline ends. CDR1 is SNHLY and CDR2 is FYNNEI in the germline V gene. CDR3 bases: TGTGCCAGCAGGGACCTAGGGCGTTCCTATAATTCACCCCTCCACTTT. Protein: CASRDLGRSYNSPLHF.

Here the CDR3 DNA reads TGCGCCAGCAGCCAAGGCTCTCGTAACTCTGGAAACACCATATATTTT. This gives the protein CASSQGSRNSGNTIYF. The rearrangement uses TRBV4-1 and TRBJ1-3; no reliable D call. V lost 1 base to trimming and J lost 0 bases, with 10 bases between them. Germline CDR1 MGHRA, CDR2 YSYEKL. The CDR3 is made up of 16 amino acids.

The chain links TRBV14 to TRBJ1-6, with D maybe TRBD1 (6 bases). The CDR3 runs to 16 residues. Trimming stripped 10 bases from V and 0 bases from J, with 16 bases between. Germline assignment: CDR1 SGHDN and CDR2 FVKESK. The CDR3 DNA is TGTGCCACCCGGCAGGGGTCTAGCTCCTATAATTCACCCCTCCACTTT. Translating it yields CATRQGSSSYNSPLHF.

V gene TRBV18 combines with J gene TRBJ2-2; D perhaps matches TRBD1 (6 bases). Trimming shortened V by 4 bases and J by 4 bases, and 19 bases separated the two germline ends. The CDR3 is 17 amino acids. Looked up from germline, CDR1 is KGHSH and CDR2 is LQKENI. This CDR3 is CASSRPNSRGSTGELFF. CDR3 nucleotides: TGTGCCAGCTCACGACCCAACTCCAGGGGTTCCACCGGGGAGCTGTTTTTT.